This TCR beta chain was recovered during a study of control samples from healthy donors and cancer patients. The CDR3 extends over 13 amino acids. V was pared by 0 bases and J by 4 bases, with 8 bases between. The germline CDR1 and CDR2 sequences are SGHNT and YYREEE (reference sequence). Assay: immunoSEQ multiplex PCR; the TCRdb copy retains only in-frame clones and omits some. The sample data list fewer than 200,000 clones. The V and J genes are TRBV5-4 and TRBJ2-7; the D gene is possibly TRBD1 (5 bases). Sequencing used blood. The TCR was taken from a woman aged 25-40 years in good health. In nucleotides, the CDR3 is TGTGCCAGCAGCTTGGACAGGCGGTACGAGCAGTACTTC. It yields the protein CASSLDRRYEQYF. The variable domain in full, completed from reference TRBV5-4 and TRBJ2-7, reads ETGVTQSPTHLIKTRGQQVTLRCSSQSGHNTVSWYQQALGQGPQFIFQYYREEENGRGNFPPRFSGLQFPNYSSELNVNALELDDSALYLCASSLDRRYEQYFGPGTRLTVT.